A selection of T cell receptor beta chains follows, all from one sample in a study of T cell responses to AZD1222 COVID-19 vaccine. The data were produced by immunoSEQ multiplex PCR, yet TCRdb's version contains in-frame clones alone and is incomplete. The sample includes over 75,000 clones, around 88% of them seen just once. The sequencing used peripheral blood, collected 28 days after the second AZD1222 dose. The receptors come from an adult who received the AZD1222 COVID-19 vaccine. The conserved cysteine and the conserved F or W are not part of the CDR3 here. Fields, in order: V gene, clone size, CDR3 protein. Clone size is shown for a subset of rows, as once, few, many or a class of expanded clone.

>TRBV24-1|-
ATSDKGTEQY
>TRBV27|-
ASSFLGNEKLF
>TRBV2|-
ASTQGSMNTEAF
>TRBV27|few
ASSLLGNTGELF
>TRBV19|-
ASTPTLAPYSPLH
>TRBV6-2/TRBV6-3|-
ASSSLAGGRPSYNEQF
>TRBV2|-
ASSDQVTYEQY
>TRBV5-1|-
ASSSTPAGTEAF
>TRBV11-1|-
ASSRGDSNTEAF
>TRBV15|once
ATSREDRAYNSPLH
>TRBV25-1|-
ASSDLKASSYEQY
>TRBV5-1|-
ASSLEYQGAEAF
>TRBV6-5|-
ASGMPGQPQH
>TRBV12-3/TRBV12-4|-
ASSLGQGYEQY
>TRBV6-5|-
ASSYSTVMNTEAF
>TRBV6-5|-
ASSWTKEGYEQY
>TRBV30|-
APGQETMNTEAF
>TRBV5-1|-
ASSLPGQKKGYT
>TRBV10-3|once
AISERERGGRAYNEQF
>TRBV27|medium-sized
ASSLFSGALETQY